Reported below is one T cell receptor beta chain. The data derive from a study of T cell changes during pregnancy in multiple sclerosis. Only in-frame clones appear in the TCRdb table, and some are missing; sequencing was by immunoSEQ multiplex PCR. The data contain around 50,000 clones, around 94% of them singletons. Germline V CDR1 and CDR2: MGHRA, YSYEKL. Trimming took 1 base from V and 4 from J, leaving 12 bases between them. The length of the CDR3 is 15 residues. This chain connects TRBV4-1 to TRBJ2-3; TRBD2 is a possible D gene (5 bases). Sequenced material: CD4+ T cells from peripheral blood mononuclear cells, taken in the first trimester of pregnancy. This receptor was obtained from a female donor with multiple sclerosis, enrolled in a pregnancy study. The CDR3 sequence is CASSQVGVVADTQYF. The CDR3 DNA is TGCGCCAGCAGCCAAGTCGGGGTAGTGGCAGATACGCAGTATTTT.